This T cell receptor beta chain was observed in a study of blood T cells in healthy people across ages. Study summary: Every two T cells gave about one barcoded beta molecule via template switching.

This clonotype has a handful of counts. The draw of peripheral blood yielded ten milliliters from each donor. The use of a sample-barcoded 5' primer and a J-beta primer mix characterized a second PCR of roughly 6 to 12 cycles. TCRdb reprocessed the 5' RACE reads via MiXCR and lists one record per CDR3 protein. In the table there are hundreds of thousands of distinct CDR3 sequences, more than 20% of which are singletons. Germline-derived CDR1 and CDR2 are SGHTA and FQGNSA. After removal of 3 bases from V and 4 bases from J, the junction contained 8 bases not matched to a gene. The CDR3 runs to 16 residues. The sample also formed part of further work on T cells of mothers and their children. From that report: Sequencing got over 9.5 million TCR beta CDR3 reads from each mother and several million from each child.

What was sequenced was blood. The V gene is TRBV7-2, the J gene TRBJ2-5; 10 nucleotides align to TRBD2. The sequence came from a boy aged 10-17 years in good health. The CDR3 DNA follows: TGTGCCAGCAGCTTTACTAGCGGGACCTCTGGAGAGACCCAGTACTTC. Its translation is CASSFTSGTSGETQYF.